This entry concerns a single TCR beta chain. These data belong to a study of CD8+CD57+ T cells in acquired aplastic anemia. Across the whole study: Mean yield of DNA from sorted CD4+ and CD8+ cells was roughly 3.4 ug.

The germline gives CDR1 LNHNV, CDR2 YYDKDF (reference sequence). V shed 2 bases, J shed 3 bases, and the junction held 3 bases outside the gene matches. This CDR3 contains 14 residues. Genomic DNA acted as the template from which TCR beta VDJ combination and CDR3 sequence profiling were carried out. MiXCR, run by TCRdb on the reads, gives a single entry per CDR3 protein. The sample comprises 100,000 to 150,000 distinct CDR3 sequences, over 45% of which are singletons, and under 3% rests with the top ten. The chain combines TRBV15 with TRBJ1-2; 7 nucleotides align to TRBD1. The TCR sequence derives from a human donor in good health, serving as a control. Source material: sorted CD4+, CD8+, or CD8+CD57+ T cells (not recorded which) from PBMCs. CDR3 nucleotides: TGTGCCACCAGCAGAAGGGGGACAGACTATGGCTACACCTTC. Translated, it gives CATSRRGTDYGYTF.